This T cell receptor (beta chain) was obtained from a study of cytomegalovirus exposure and HLA in healthy donors. Looking at the study overall: Most genotyped donors, 75% to 85% of around 370, had Caucasian-associated genetic ancestry.

The CDR3 sequence is 19 residues long. With 3 bases clipped from V and 0 bases from J, the junction kept 12 bases outside the gene matches. Per the germline V gene, CDR1 is MNHNS and CDR2 is SASEGT. The PCR ran on 60 Vbeta and 13 Jbeta primers. Clones were sequenced by immunoSEQ multiplex PCR, and TCRdb holds only the in-frame ones, with some missing. Counted here are hundreds of thousands of clones, approximately 78% occurring once; the ten biggest clones make up 3.5% to 4%. Sequencing used PBMCs. The sequence was obtained from a male donor in good health and CMV-seronegative. The rearrangement joins TRBV6-1 to TRBJ2-1; 9 bases align to TRBD2. The CDR3 here is CASSETLRLAESSYNEQFF. The CDR3 DNA reads TGTGCCAGCAGTGAGACCCTTCGACTAGCGGAGAGCTCCTACAATGAGCAGTTCTTC.